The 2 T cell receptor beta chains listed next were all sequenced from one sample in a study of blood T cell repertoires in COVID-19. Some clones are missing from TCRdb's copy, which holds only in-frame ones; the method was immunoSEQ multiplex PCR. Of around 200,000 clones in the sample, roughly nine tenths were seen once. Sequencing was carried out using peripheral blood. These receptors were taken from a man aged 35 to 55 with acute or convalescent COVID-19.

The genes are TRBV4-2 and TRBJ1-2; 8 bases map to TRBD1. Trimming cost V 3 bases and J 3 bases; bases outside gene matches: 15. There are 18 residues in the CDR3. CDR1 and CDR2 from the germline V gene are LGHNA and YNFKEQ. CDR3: CASSQDDRGSGRYYGYTF. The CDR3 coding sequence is TGTGCCAGCAGCCAGGACGACAGGGGTTCGGGGCGCTACTATGGCTACACCTTC.

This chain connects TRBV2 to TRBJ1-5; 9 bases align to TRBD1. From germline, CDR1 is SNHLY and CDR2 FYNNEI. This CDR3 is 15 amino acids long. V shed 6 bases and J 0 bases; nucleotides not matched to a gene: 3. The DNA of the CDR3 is TGTGCCAGCAGGGACAGGGGCGATAGCAATCAGCCCCAGCATTTT. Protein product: CASRDRGDSNQPQHF. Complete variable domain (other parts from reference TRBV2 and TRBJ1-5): EPEVTQTPSHQVTQMGQEVILRCVPISNHLYFYWYRQILGQKVEFLVSFYNNEISEKSEIFDDQFSVERPDGSNFTLKIRSTKLEDSAMYFCASRDRGDSNQPQHFGDGTRLSIL.